The source of this TCR beta chain is a study of blood T cell repertoires in COVID-19. V shed 3 bases, J shed 6 bases, and the junction held 4 bases outside the gene matches. The CDR3 has 13 amino acids. CDR1 is MNHEY, CDR2 SMNVEV, per germline (reference sequence). Participant-given clinical history determined each cohort assignment. The method was immunoSEQ multiplex PCR; TCRdb's version includes in-frame clones alone and lacks a portion of them. The data show about 390,000 clones, with around nine tenths seen just once and roughly a tenth held by the top ten. V gene TRBV27 combines with J gene TRBJ1-2; TRBD1 aligns across 7 bases. The specimen was PBMCs or T cells enriched from blood (not recorded which). The sequence was collected from a woman aged 45-65 years who had recovered from COVID-19. DNA for the CDR3: TGTGCCAGCAGTTTCCGGGACAGCCATGGCTACACCTTC. It translates to CASSFRDSHGYTF.